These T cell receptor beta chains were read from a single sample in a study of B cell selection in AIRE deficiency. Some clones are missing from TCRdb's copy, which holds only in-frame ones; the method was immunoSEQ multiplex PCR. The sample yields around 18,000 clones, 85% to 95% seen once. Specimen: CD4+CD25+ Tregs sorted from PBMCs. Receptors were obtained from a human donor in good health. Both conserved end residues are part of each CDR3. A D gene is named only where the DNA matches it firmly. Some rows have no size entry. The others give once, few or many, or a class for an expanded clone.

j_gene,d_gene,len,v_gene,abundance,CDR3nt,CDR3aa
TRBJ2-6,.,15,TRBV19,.,TGTGCCAGTAGGGGCAGGACCTCTGGGGCCAACGTCCTGACTTTC,CASRGRTSGANVLTF
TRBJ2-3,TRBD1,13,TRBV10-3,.,TGTGCCAGTACAGGGGGCTTCACAGATACGCAGTATTTT,CASTGGFTDTQYF
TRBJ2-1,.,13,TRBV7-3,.,TGTGCCAGCAGCCTTCTAATGAAGGGTGAGCAGTTCTTC,CASSLLMKGEQFF
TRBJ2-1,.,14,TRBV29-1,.,TGCAGCGTTATCCCCTCTGGGTCTTACAATGAGCAGTTCTTC,CSVIPSGSYNEQFF
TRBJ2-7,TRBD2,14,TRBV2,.,TGTGCCAGCAGTGAAAAGCGGGAGAGGAACGAGCAGTACTTC,CASSEKRERNEQYF
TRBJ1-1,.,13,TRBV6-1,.,TGTGCCAGCAGGCCTTACAGGAACACTGAAGCTTTCTTT,CASRPYRNTEAFF
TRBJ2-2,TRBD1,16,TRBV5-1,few,TGCGCCAGCAGCTGGGGACAGTACGCGAACACCGGGGAGCTGTTTTTT,CASSWGQYANTGELFF
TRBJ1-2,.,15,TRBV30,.,TGTGCCTGGAGGCCCAGGGCCCTACTTTTCTATGGCTACACCTTC,CAWRPRALLFYGYTF
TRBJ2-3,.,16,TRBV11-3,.,TGTGCCAGCAGCTCGCGACTAGTTGGTTCCCTAGATACGCAGTATTTT,CASSSRLVGSLDTQYF
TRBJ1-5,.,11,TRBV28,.,TGTGCCAGCAGTTTGGTGGAGCCCCAGCATTTT,CASSLVEPQHF
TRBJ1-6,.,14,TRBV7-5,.,TGTGCCAGAAGCTTAGCGGCCCGGGGAAAGACCCTCCACTTT,CARSLAARGKTLHF
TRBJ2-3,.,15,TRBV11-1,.,TGTGCCAGCAGCGGGGGTCGCCGGAGCACAGATACGCAGTATTTT,CASSGGRRSTDTQYF
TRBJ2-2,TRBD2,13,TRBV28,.,TGTGCCGTCAGCGGGAGTTGGACCGGGGAGCTGTTTTTT,CAVSGSWTGELFF
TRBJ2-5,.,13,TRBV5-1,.,TGCGCCAGCAGCTTGACAGTACAAGAGACCCAGTACTTC,CASSLTVQETQYF
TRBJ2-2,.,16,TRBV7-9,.,TGTGCCAGCCACTTGGGGGTCCACGCGAACACCGGGGAGCTGTTTTTT,CASHLGVHANTGELFF
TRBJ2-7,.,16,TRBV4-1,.,TGCGCCAGCAGCCAAATCCTTACGGGAGCCACCTACGAGCAGTACTTC,CASSQILTGATYEQYF
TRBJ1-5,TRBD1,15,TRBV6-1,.,TGTGCCAGCAGGGAGAGGGGGCAGTTTAATCAGCCCCAGCATTTT,CASRERGQFNQPQHF
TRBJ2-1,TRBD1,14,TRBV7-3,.,TGTGCCAGCAGCAAAGACAGGGGATACAATGAGCAGTTCTTC,CASSKDRGYNEQFF
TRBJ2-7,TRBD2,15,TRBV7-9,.,TGTGCCAGCAGCCCTCGACTAGCGCAGCACTACGAGCAGTACTTC,CASSPRLAQHYEQYF
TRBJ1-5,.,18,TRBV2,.,TGTGCCAGCAATCACAGGAGGGTAGGCAGCCCACCAGGTCAGCCCCAGCATTTT,CASNHRRVGSPPGQPQHF
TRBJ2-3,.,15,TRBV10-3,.,TGTGCCATCAGTGTTAAAGGGTCAGTCGCAGATACGCAGTATTTT,CAISVKGSVADTQYF
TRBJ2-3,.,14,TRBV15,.,TGTGCCACCAGTGATGGCGGGTTGACAGATACGCAGTATTTT,CATSDGGLTDTQYF
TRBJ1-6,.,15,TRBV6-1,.,TGTGCCACCTACCGACAACTGGGGGATAATTCACCCCTCCACTTT,CATYRQLGDNSPLHF
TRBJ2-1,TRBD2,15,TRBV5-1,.,TGCGCCAGCAGCTTGGCCGGGAGGGCCCACAATGAGCAGTTCTTC,CASSLAGRAHNEQFF
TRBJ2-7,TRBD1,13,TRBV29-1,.,TGCAGCGTCAGGGGGCAAGGGGTTCGCGAGCAGTACTTC,CSVRGQGVREQYF
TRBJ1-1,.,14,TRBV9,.,TGTGCCAGCAGCGCGGGACTCCTTCGGACTGAAGCTTTCTTT,CASSAGLLRTEAFF
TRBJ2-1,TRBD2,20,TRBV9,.,TGTGCCAGCAGCGTATCCCCTTATACTAGCGGGAGGGCCGTCAGGTATGAGCAGTTCTTC,CASSVSPYTSGRAVRYEQFF
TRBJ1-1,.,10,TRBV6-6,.,TGTGCCAGCACTGACACTGAAGCTTTCTTT,CASTDTEAFF
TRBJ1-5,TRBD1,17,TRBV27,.,TGTGCCAGCAGTCGCCAGCGGGGGGACAGGGGTCATCAGCCCCAGCATTTT,CASSRQRGDRGHQPQHF
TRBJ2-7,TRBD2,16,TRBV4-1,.,TGCGCCAGCAGCCAAGCGCCTAGCGGGAGGGTATACGAGCAGTACTTC,CASSQAPSGRVYEQYF
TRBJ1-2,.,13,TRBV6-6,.,TGTGCCAGCCGGGTCGGGTACGAGCGTGGCTACACCTTC,CASRVGYERGYTF
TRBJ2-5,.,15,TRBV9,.,TGTGCCAGCAGCGTAGCGGGACATCGTCAAGAGACCCAGTACTTC,CASSVAGHRQETQYF
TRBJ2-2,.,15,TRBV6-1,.,TGTGCCAGCAGTGAACGCCCGGGTCTCATCGGGGAGCTGTTTTTT,CASSERPGLIGELFF
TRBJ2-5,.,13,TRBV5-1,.,TGCGCCAGCAGAGTACCGTACGGAGAGACCCAGTACTTC,CASRVPYGETQYF
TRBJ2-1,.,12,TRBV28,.,TGTGCCAGCAGTTTATCTTACAATGAGCAGTTCTTC,CASSLSYNEQFF
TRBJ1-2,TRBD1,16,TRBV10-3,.,TGTGCCATCAGTGACCGACAGGGACGAACTAACTATGGCTACACCTTC,CAISDRQGRTNYGYTF
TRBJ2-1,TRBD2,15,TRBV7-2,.,TGTGCCAGCAGCTACCTCAGCGGGAGGGCCTGGGAGCAGTTCTTC,CASSYLSGRAWEQFF
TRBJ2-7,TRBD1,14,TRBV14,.,TGTGCCAGCAGCCGACAGGGGGCGCGCAACGAGCAGTACTTC,CASSRQGARNEQYF
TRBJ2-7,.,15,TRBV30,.,TGTGCCTGGACGAACAGACAGTATCTACCTACGACGCAGTACTTC,CAWTNRQYLPTTQYF
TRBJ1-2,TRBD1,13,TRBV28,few,TGTGCCAGCAGTCGGGGACAGGGGAGGAGCTACACCTTC,CASSRGQGRSYTF
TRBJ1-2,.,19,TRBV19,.,TGTGCCAGTAGTATAGGTTACAGAGGGACGGAAATTTCTAACTATGGCTACACCTTC,CASSIGYRGTEISNYGYTF
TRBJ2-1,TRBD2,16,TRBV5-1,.,TGCGCCAGCAGCTCGGGACTAGCGGGGGTTGGGAATGAGCAGTTCTTC,CASSSGLAGVGNEQFF
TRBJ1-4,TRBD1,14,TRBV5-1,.,TGCGCCAGCAGCTTGGACAGGGGAAATGAAAAACTGTTTTTT,CASSLDRGNEKLFF